This T cell receptor beta chain was sequenced for a study of CD8 T cells in Susac syndrome. Roughly 0.45 to 1 ug RNA was reverse transcribed with random hexamers. MiXCR was run by TCRdb on the immunoSEQ multiplex PCR reads, yielding one entry per CDR3 protein. The table has 65,000 to 100,000 distinct CDR3 sequences, 90% to 97% seen once. The TCR originated in a human donor with Susac syndrome. Sequenced material: CD8+ T cells from PBMCs.

CDR3 nucleotides: TGCAGTGCTAGAGTTTCAGTTTTCTATGGCTACACCTTC. Its translation is CSARVSVFYGYTF. The J gene is TRBJ1-2, the V gene TRBV20-1, with D unresolved. Per the germline V gene, CDR1 is DFQATT and CDR2 is SNEGSKA (reference sequence). Trimming shortened V by 1 base and J by 4 bases, and 10 bases separated the two germline ends. The CDR3 sequence is 13 residues long.